This paragraph covers one T cell receptor (beta chain) sequence. Its antigen target is currently unknown. No much larger clonotype is one base removed from it; base qualities were not supplied. The source of the sample is a study of cytomegalovirus exposure and HLA in healthy donors (dated by TCRdb to 2015 to 2018). Some background on the complete study: The roughly 650 repertoires of the first cohort and the 120 validation repertoires were produced on the same platform, according to a later analysis. The aim of the study was to test whether cataloging public T cell receptors could identify signatures of past pathogen exposure. Besides the first cohort of approximately 670 subjects, a separate validation cohort made up of roughly 120 different subjects was used. The study combined high-throughput TCR immunosequencing, statistical association of individual TCRs with disease status, and machine learning to predict cytomegalovirus infection status.

Library preparation used the immunoSEQ multiplex PCR assay. Turning to the authors' computational methods: A statistical classification framework was built to diagnose cytomegalovirus status from the catalog of TCR beta chain sequences. Imported from immuneACCESS, the table was reduced by TCRdb to in-frame sequences with V and J called. These copies leave out some clones; in studies compared against another copy, an unresolved V gene accounts for under half, and the cause of the remainder is not known. V, J and clone size reflect that table, while D and trimming were determined from the DNA. Within this sample are approximately 100,000 clones, with around nine tenths of them counted one time only. The biggest ten clones account for roughly 3.9% of the sample. Beyond this particular receptor, the publication reports: In the study, 150 to 200 TCR beta chains were listed as associated with cytomegalovirus. The classifier was reported to diagnose cytomegalovirus status with high specificity and sensitivity in both the original cohort and the validation cohort. The authors suggested that the approach could potentially be extended to other disease states and immunological phenotypes. While some public TCRs were present in many individuals, most TCR sequences turned up only very rarely across donors. In vitro tests confirmed that three of the cytomegalovirus-associated TCR beta chains recognize cytomegalovirus antigens. A later analysis lacked HLA typing for the validation cohort, so it scored co-occurrence in that cohort across all 110 or so repertoires. A later analysis found that TCRs clustered in the first cohort also tended to co-occur in the approximately 120 validation repertoires, with 94% of cluster scores above 0.

The donors were included in the validation cohort of 120 subjects, a group kept apart from the roughly 670-subject first cohort. Taken from the germline V gene (reference sequence), the CDR1 and CDR2 loops are MNHEY and SMNVEV. Taken from cysteine to phenylalanine, the CDR3 has 14 residues. The read is trimmed to its CDR3 DNA, 42 bases read in frame from base 1. V trim: 4 bases; J trim: 4 bases; unmatched bases: 5. The specimen was PBMCs. This clonotype was sampled from a young woman in good health and CMV-seronegative. This chain joins TRBV27 to TRBJ1-2; 8 central nucleotides agree with TRBD1. The base sequence is TGTGCCAGCAGTTCGGACAGGGAGGCCTATGGCTACACCTTC. Its translation reads: CASSSDREAYGYTF.